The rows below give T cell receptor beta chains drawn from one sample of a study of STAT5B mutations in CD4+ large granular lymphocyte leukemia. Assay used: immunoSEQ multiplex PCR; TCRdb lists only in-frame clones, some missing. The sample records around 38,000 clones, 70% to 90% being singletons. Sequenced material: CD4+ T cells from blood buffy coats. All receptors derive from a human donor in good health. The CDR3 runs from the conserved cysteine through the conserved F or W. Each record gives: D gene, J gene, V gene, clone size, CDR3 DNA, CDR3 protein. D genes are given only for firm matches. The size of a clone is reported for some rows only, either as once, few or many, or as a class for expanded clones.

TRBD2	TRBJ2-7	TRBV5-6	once	TGTGCCAGCAGCTCACGGACTAGCGGGAGGCCGGCCTACGAGCAGTACTTC	CASSSRTSGRPAYEQYF
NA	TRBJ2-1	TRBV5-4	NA	TGTGCCAGCAGCCCACCGTGGGCGGGAAAATCCTACAATGAGCAGTTCTTC	CASSPPWAGKSYNEQFF
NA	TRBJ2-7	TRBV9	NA	TGTGCCAGCAGCGTAGCCCCGAGCGTTTTAGCCTACGAGCAGTACTTC	CASSVAPSVLAYEQYF
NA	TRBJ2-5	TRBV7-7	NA	TGTGCTAGCAGCCCGCAACCCCAGGAGACCCAGTACTTC	CASSPQPQETQYF
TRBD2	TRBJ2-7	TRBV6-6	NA	TGTGCCAGCAGAACCGGGACTAGCGGTGCCTACGAGCAGTACTTC	CASRTGTSGAYEQYF
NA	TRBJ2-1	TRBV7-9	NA	TGTGCCAGCCACGATAACAGGGCAACCGAGCAGTTCTTC	CASHDNRATEQFF
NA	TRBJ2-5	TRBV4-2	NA	TGTGCCAGCAGCACAAGAGGGGGGCAAGAGACCCAGTACTTC	CASSTRGGQETQYF
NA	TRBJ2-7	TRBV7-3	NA	TGTGCCAGCAGCTTAACCCCGGCTACCGCCTCCGAGCAGTACTTC	CASSLTPATASEQYF
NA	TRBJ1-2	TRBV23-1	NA	TGCGCCAGCAGGTTCGACCGCAACTATGGCTACACCTTC	CASRFDRNYGYTF
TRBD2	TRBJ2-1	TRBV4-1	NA	TGCGCCAGCAGCGGACGACTAGCGGGCCTCTCCTACAATGAGCAGTTCTTC	CASSGRLAGLSYNEQFF
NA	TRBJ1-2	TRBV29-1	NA	TGCAGCGTTGGGGGAGGGATACAGGGAAACTATGGCTACACCTTC	CSVGGGIQGNYGYTF
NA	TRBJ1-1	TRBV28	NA	TGTGCCAGCAGACTCCCCAGCACGGTCCGCACTGAAGCTTTCTTT	CASRLPSTVRTEAFF
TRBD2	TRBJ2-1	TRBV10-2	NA	TGCGCCACCTCCACGCTGGGGGGAGGGTCCTACAATGAGCAGTTCTTC	CATSTLGGGSYNEQFF
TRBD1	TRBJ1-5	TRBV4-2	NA	TGTGCCAGCAGCCAAGAACAGGGGTATCAGCCCCAGCATTTT	CASSQEQGYQPQHF
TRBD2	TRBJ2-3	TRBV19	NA	TGTGCCAGTAGTATACCCCCCGGGACTAGCGGGAATTATCGGGGACGAGATACGCAGTATTTT	CASSIPPGTSGNYRGRDTQYF
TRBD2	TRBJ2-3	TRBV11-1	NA	TGTGCCAGCAGCTGGACTAGCGGGAGTAGGACAGATACGCAGTATTTT	CASSWTSGSRTDTQYF
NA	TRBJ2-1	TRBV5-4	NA	TGTGCCAGCATCCCCGAGCAGGCGAGTGTTTCCTACAATGAGCAGTTCTTC	CASIPEQASVSYNEQFF
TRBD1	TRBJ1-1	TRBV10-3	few	TGTGCCATCAGAACAGGGGCCGCGAACACTGAAGCTTTCTTT	CAIRTGAANTEAFF
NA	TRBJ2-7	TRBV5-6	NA	TGTGCCAGCAGTCGGGACCCCCAGGGCGAGCAGTACTTC	CASSRDPQGEQYF
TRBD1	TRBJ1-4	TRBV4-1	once	TGCGCCAGCAGCCTTACAGGGGGAACTAATGAAAAACTGTTTTTT	CASSLTGGTNEKLFF
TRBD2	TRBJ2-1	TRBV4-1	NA	TGCGCCAGCAGCCAAGACGGGAGGGCCGAATACAATGAGCAGTTCTTC	CASSQDGRAEYNEQFF